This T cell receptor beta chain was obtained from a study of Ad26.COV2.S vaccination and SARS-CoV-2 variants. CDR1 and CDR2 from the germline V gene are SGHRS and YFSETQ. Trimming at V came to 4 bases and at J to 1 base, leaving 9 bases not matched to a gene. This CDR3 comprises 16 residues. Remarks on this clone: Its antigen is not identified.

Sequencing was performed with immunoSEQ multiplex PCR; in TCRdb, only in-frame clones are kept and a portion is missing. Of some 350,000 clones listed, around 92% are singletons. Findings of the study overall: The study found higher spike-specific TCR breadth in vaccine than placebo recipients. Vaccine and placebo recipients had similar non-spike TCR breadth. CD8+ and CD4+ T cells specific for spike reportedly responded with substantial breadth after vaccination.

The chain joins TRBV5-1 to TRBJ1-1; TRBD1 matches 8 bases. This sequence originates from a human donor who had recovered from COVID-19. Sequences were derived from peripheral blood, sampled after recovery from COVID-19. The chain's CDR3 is CASSGGQEGPNTEAFF. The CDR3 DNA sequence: TGCGCCAGCAGCGGGGGACAGGAGGGGCCGAACACTGAAGCTTTCTTT.